This T cell receptor (beta chain) was identified in a study of blood T cell repertoires in COVID-19. V dropped 5 bases and J dropped 0; count of bases not matched to a gene: 8. This CDR3 has 15 residues. CDR1 is SGHRS, CDR2 YFSETQ, per germline. Profiling relied on immunoSEQ multiplex PCR, and the TCRdb table lists in-frame clones only, not all of them. The sample has over 150,000 clones, roughly 80% seen once; the top ten hold roughly 1.5%. This clonotype was sampled from a man older than 75 with acute or convalescent COVID-19. The rearrangement links TRBV5-1 to TRBJ2-7, with 7 bases fitting TRBD1. Input material: peripheral blood. As DNA, the CDR3 is TGCGCCAGCAGGTCTACAGGGGCGAGCTCCTACGAGCAGTACTTC. This encodes CASRSTGASSYEQYF.